The 11 T cell receptor beta chains listed next were all sequenced from one sample in a study of blood T cell repertoires in COVID-19 (dated by TCRdb to 2020 to 2021). Receptor libraries were prepared by the immunoSEQ multiplex PCR assay. Not all clones reach the TCRdb copy of this immuneACCESS table, which keeps in-frame sequences only. Checked studies attribute under half of the gap to unresolved V genes and leave the rest unexplained. This sample holds fewer than 600,000 clones; 89% were observed only once. Of the sample, roughly 0.92% falls within the top ten clones. The sequencing input was peripheral blood. The receptors stem from a young man with COVID-19, enrolled during active disease.

The genes are TRBV27 and TRBJ2-7; 8 bases align to TRBD1. V lost 6 bases, J lost 3 bases, and 7 bases stayed unmatched. CDR3 length: 14 residues. CDR1 and CDR2 (germline): MNHEY, SMNVEV (reference sequence). This chain's CDR3 is CASSQGAGDYEQYF. CDR3 in DNA: TGTGCCAGCAGCCAGGGGGCAGGAGACTACGAGCAGTACTTC.

The chain couples TRBV2 to TRBJ1-4; perhaps TRBD1 as D (6 bases). The CDR3 totals 15 residues. Trimming shortened V by 4 bases and J by 4 bases, and 13 bases separated the two germline ends. Germline V gene lookup returns CDR1 SNHLY and CDR2 FYNNEI. The CDR3 DNA reads TGTGCCAGCAGTGCTCTTCGACAGGTTAATGAAAAACTGTTTTTT. Translating it yields CASSALRQVNEKLFF.

J is TRBJ2-6 and V is TRBV11-2; D is unclear. The germline gives CDR1 SGHAT, CDR2 FQNNGV. The CDR3 totals 16 residues. V was pared by 3 bases and J by 0 bases, with 9 bases between. This CDR3 is CASSFLQNSGANVLTF. The CDR3 DNA sequence: TGTGCCAGCAGCTTTCTACAGAACTCTGGGGCCAACGTCCTGACTTTC.

This rearrangement joins TRBV29-1 to TRBJ1-3; 10 positions agree with TRBD1. The junction had 6 bases not matched to a gene; V was cut back by 3 bases and J by 1 base. Looked up from germline, CDR1 is SQVTM and CDR2 is ANQGSEA. This CDR3 is built from 16 residues. DNA for the CDR3: TGCAGCGTTGATCTGGGGACAGGGGTTTCTGGAAACACCATATATTTT. Translating gives CSVDLGTGVSGNTIYF.

The chain joins TRBV5-4 to TRBJ2-1, with 8 bases lining up with TRBD1. V was pared by 5 bases and J by 2 bases, with 12 bases of the junction left unmatched. The CDR3 has 17 amino acids. Germline CDR1 is SGHNT and CDR2 is YYREEE (reference sequence). The CDR3 loop is CASRPRQGKITYNEQFF. CDR3 coding DNA: TGTGCCAGCAGACCCAGACAGGGGAAGATCACCTACAATGAGCAGTTCTTC. Full variable domain (outside the CDR3, taken from reference TRBV5-4 and TRBJ2-1): ETGVTQSPTHLIKTRGQQVTLRCSSQSGHNTVSWYQQALGQGPQFIFQYYREEENGRGNFPPRFSGLQFPNYSSELNVNALELDDSALYLCASRPRQGKITYNEQFFGPGTRLTVL.

The J gene is TRBJ2-3, the V gene TRBV5-1, with D perhaps TRBD1 (5 bases). The CDR3 spans 14 residues. V shed 7 bases and J shed 6 bases, with 18 bases lying between them. Germline assignment: CDR1 SGHRS and CDR2 YFSETQ. The CDR3 DNA reads as TGCGCCAGCTCAACGGACACCCCACGGGATACGCAGTATTTT. Protein: CASSTDTPRDTQYF. Supplemented by reference TRBV5-1 and TRBJ2-3, the full variable domain reads KAGVTQTPRYLIKTRGQQVTLSCSPISGHRSVSWYQQTPGQGLQFLFEYFSETQRNKGNFPGRFSGRQFSNSRSEMNVSTLELGDSALYLCASSTDTPRDTQYFGPGTRLTVL.

This chain links TRBV2 with TRBJ2-3, with 11 positions matching TRBD2. Germline V gene lookup returns CDR1 SNHLY and CDR2 FYNNEI. V gave up 4 bases and J gave up 4 bases; unmatched junction bases: 4. This CDR3 region has 15 residues. In DNA, the CDR3 is TGTGCCAGCAGTGTTTTAGCGGGGGGGTCAGATACGCAGTATTTT. This translates into CASSVLAGGSDTQYF.

The chain couples TRBV18 to TRBJ2-7; 9 bases line up with TRBD2. There are 14 residues in the CDR3. Germline V gene lookup returns CDR1 KGHSH and CDR2 LQKENI. The V and J ends lost 5 bases and 4 bases, in that order; junction bases with no gene match: 6. The chain's CDR3 is CASSRAGGLYEQYF. The DNA of the CDR3 is TGTGCCAGCTCAAGAGCGGGAGGTCTATACGAGCAGTACTTC.

This rearrangement joins TRBV10-1 to TRBJ2-7, with D perhaps TRBD2 (6 bases). The CDR3 is 12 amino acids. V was clipped by 8 bases and J by 3 bases, with 11 bases between them. The V gene's germline CDR1 is WNHNN and CDR2 SYGVQD (reference sequence). The CDR3 coding sequence is TGCGCCAGCGGGCGGGAAAGCTACGAGCAGTACTTC. This gives the protein CASGRESYEQYF.

Of note for this clone: Within the sample, other DNA sequences also encode this same CDR3. The chain's CDR3 is CSVEDRYEQYF. Here the CDR3 DNA reads TGCAGCGTTGAAGATCGGTACGAGCAGTACTTC. This rearrangement joins TRBV29-1 to TRBJ2-7, with D uncertain. Germline V lookup: CDR1 SQVTM, CDR2 ANQGSEA. V lost 0 bases, J lost 4 bases, and 4 bases lay in between. This CDR3 is built from 11 residues.

This clone is a singleton in its sample. The chain is built from TRBV19 and TRBJ1-2; D gene uncertain. The germline CDR1 and CDR2 sequences are LNHDA and SQIVND (reference sequence). CDR3 length: 14 amino acids. V was pared by 6 bases and J by 3 bases, with 14 bases between. CDR3 sequence reads: CASSPTRVDYGYTF. For the CDR3, the DNA is TGTGCCAGTAGCCCCACACGGGTGGACTATGGCTACACCTTC.